Sequencing of this T cell receptor beta chain was carried out in a study of response to subunit inactivated influenza vaccine. Study observations and caveats: The authors suggested that every seasonal influenza vaccination recruits few new T cells.

The CDR3 covers 15 residues. Germline lookup yields CDR1 DFQATT and CDR2 SNEGSKA (reference sequence). The trim removed 8 bases at V and 0 bases at J, leaving 7 bases unmatched. In this sample, this clonotype turned up a few times. What it recognizes is unknown. One entry per CDR3 protein results from TCRdb running MiXCR on the RT-PCR reads. The sample consists of 500,000 to 550,000 distinct CDR3 sequences, about 7.6% of them appearing once. The chain recombines TRBV20-1 with TRBJ2-3, with 11 bases aligning to TRBD2. The sample here was PBMCs from blood, taken roughly 24 months after vaccination. The clonotype was recovered from a man aged 45 to 70 who received an inactivated influenza vaccine. CDR3 bases: TGCAGTCCCGTAGCGGGAGGGCTCAGCACAGATACGCAGTATTTT. Amino acid sequence: CSPVAGGLSTDTQYF.